This is a list of T cell receptor beta chains from one sample in a study of blood T cell repertoires in COVID-19. Assay: immunoSEQ multiplex PCR; the TCRdb copy retains only in-frame clones and omits some. Among about 190,000 clones listed, almost 90% were seen once. The specimen was peripheral blood. These receptors were taken from a man between 45 and 60 years old with acute or convalescent COVID-19. CDR3s include the opening cysteine and the closing phenylalanine or tryptophan. The order of the fields is CDR3 length, V gene, J gene, CDR3 protein.

14	TRBV7-3	TRBJ1-5	CASSPDSSGQPQHF
16	TRBV19	TRBJ2-7	CASSIDAAGLAYEQYF
13	TRBV28	TRBJ1-4	CASWRTADEKLFF
15	TRBV7-2	TRBJ2-5	CASSLVVAGGETQYF
15	TRBV11-3	TRBJ2-2	CASSLGGRDTGELFF
14	TRBV19	TRBJ1-1	CASSLDRANTEAFF
15	TRBV5-5	TRBJ2-7	CASSLDTSSFYEQYF
16	TRBV28	TRBJ2-2	CASSPRGGRDTGELFF
14	TRBV6-4	TRBJ2-1	CASSDQTGSDEQFF
12	TRBV11-2	TRBJ1-1	CASSLRDSEAFF
15	TRBV6-5	TRBJ1-1	CASSYSRQTPTEAFF
13	TRBV6-2/TRBV6-3	TRBJ2-1	CASSYAGLREQFF
14	TRBV4-2	TRBJ2-7	CASSQGAGMNEQYF
15	TRBV6-5	TRBJ2-7	CASSPPGLAGVEQYF
15	TRBV7-2	TRBJ1-4	CASSLEAGPYEKLFF
16	TRBV7-6	TRBJ2-2	CASTARQGAISGELFF
12	TRBV7-9	TRBJ1-1	CASSQGGGNWFF
11	TRBV28	TRBJ1-5	CASSTNQPQHF
16	TRBV7-2	TRBJ2-2	CASSSVAGQMTGELFF
15	TRBV28	TRBJ1-5	CASSYWTGDNQPQHF
15	TRBV10-3	TRBJ2-5	CASRSWDRTTGTQYF
13	TRBV12-5	TRBJ1-1	CASGLQGHTEAFF
15	TRBV6-5	TRBJ2-2	CASSLDRGQTGELFF
13	TRBV19	TRBJ2-7	CASRAGNTYEQYF
17	TRBV9	TRBJ1-4	CASSPRSGADYNEKLFF
12	TRBV19	TRBJ2-1	CASSQGRNEQFF
14	TRBV15	TRBJ2-5	CATSRDGNFETQYF
15	TRBV19	TRBJ2-3	CASSSLLMGTDTQYF
15	TRBV27	TRBJ2-5	CASRSLARYQETQYF
14	TRBV5-1	TRBJ2-1	CASSLFGEGNEQFF
14	TRBV4-1	TRBJ2-1	CASRLGGGNNEQFF
13	TRBV28	TRBJ1-2	CASSSLSSRGDTF
16	TRBV29-1	TRBJ1-2	CSVDAPRDRANYGYTF
13	TRBV19	TRBJ1-2	CASSIGALYGYTF
15	TRBV3-1/TRBV3-2	TRBJ2-7	CASSQGPGGIHEQYF
14	TRBV7-2	TRBJ2-3	CASSLGQSTDTQYF
16	TRBV4-3	TRBJ2-3	CASSQDLGGASDTQYF
12	TRBV7-3	TRBJ2-1	CASSNGASEQFF
15	TRBV28	TRBJ2-5	CASSFPAIGRETQYF
17	TRBV18	TRBJ2-1	CASFGPARGRTNNEQFF
15	TRBV7-9	TRBJ1-1	CASSPSGGMNTEAFF
15	TRBV10-3	TRBJ2-2	CAISPTSGTSGELFF
16	TRBV6-1	TRBJ1-4	CASGGRGSVTNEKLFF
15	TRBV4-1	TRBJ2-2	CASSPPGSNTGELFF
15	TRBV19	TRBJ1-1	CASSWGTVVGTEAFF
16	TRBV4-1	TRBJ2-7	CASSQGRTGPTYEQYF
14	TRBV5-1	TRBJ2-2	CASSLTRLAGELFF
14	TRBV19	TRBJ1-1	CASSDPWAASKAFF
13	TRBV4-2	TRBJ2-2	CASSQVDSGELFF
15	TRBV7-2	TRBJ2-1	CASSLGGLAGLEQFF
13	TRBV27	TRBJ2-5	CASTASWGGTQYF
15	TRBV11-3	TRBJ2-5	CASSRGTGDMETQYF
15	TRBV3-1/TRBV3-2	TRBJ2-7	CASSQAGQWVGEQYF
16	TRBV4-1	TRBJ2-3	CASSQGAYSSTDTQYF
15	TRBV28	TRBJ1-4	CASSGGVLTNEKLFF
13	TRBV6-5	TRBJ2-5	CASSTGWEETQYF
15	TRBV4-1	TRBJ1-1	CASSPRTGRNTEAFF
15	TRBV14	TRBJ1-6	CASSQDTGDNSPLHF
14	TRBV19	TRBJ2-2	CASMLPTVTGELFF
20	TRBV6-7	TRBJ2-2	CASSYTHLPGPRPGTGELFF